The 29 T cell receptor beta chains presented below share a single source sample, sequenced in a study of identical twins. TCRdb re-derived calls from the 5' RACE reads in MiXCR, one entry per CDR3 protein. The sample carries hundreds of thousands of distinct CDR3 sequences, over 8% recorded once. What was sequenced was memory (CD45RO+) T cells sorted from blood. The receptors come from a woman between 18 and 30 years old in good health.

This clonotype was counted ten times or more. V gene TRBV20-1 combines with J gene TRBJ1-2; TRBD1 matches at 9 bases. The CDR3 runs 15 residues. J gave up 4 bases and V 1 base, and 7 bases lay outside the gene matches. Germline values: CDR1 DFQATT, CDR2 SNEGSKA (reference sequence). CDR3 bases: TGCAGTGCTAGAGGTGGGGGACAGGGCATCTATGGCTACACCTTC. It codes for CSARGGGQGIYGYTF.

The chain couples TRBV28 to TRBJ2-7, with 9 positions matching TRBD1. Germline lookup yields CDR1 MDHEN and CDR2 SYDVKM. This CDR3 has 14 residues. Trimming cost V 10 bases and J 3 bases; bases outside gene matches: 10. This CDR3 is CAIRAGQGLYEQYF. DNA of the CDR3: TGTGCCATCCGAGCGGGACAGGGACTCTACGAGCAGTACTTC.

The J gene is TRBJ2-7, the V gene TRBV6-1; tentative D call: TRBD2 (5 bases). The CDR3 is made up of 13 amino acids. V was pared by 6 bases and J by 5 bases, with 14 bases between. Germline V gives CDR1 MNHNS, CDR2 SASEGT. CDR3: CASRLTMGDEQYF. CDR3 DNA: TGTGCCAGCAGACTGACTATGGGAGACGAGCAGTACTTC.

The rearrangement uses TRBV5-1 and TRBJ2-2, with 9 positions matching TRBD2. The germline V gene has CDR1 SGHRS and CDR2 YFSETQ. This CDR3 is built from 16 residues. J lost 2 bases, V lost 4 bases, and 6 bases had no gene match. CDR3 in amino acids: CASSETSGPNTGELFF. The CDR3, as DNA: TGCGCCAGCAGCGAAACTAGCGGGCCTAACACCGGGGAGCTGTTTTTT. The full variable domain, rest sourced from reference TRBV5-1 and TRBJ2-2, is KAGVTQTPRYLIKTRGQQVTLSCSPISGHRSVSWYQQTPGQGLQFLFEYFSETQRNKGNFPGRFSGRQFSNSRSEMNVSTLELGDSALYLCASSETSGPNTGELFFGEGSRLTVL.

This clonotype was recorded only once. Possible read error: a much larger clone is one base away. The V call is TRBV7-2, the J call TRBJ2-2; no clear D gene. Per germline, CDR1 SGHTA and CDR2 FQGNSA. Trimming cost V 5 bases and J 7 bases, with 8 bases left between them. The CDR3 contains 12 residues. CDR3 loop: CASSLNLGELFF. As DNA, the CDR3 is TGTGCCAGCAGCCTGAACCTCGGGGAGCTGTTTTTT. Based on the CDR3 plus reference TRBV7-2 and TRBJ2-2, the full variable domain is GAGVSQSPSNKVTEKGKDVELRCDPISGHTALYWYRQSLGQGLEFLIYFQGNSAPDKSGLPSDRFSAERTGGSVSTLTIQRTQQEDSAVYLCASSLNLGELFFGEGSRLTVL.

There are many counts of this clonotype. J is TRBJ2-1 and V is TRBV11-2, with 12 nucleotides matching TRBD2. This CDR3 comprises 13 residues. J lost 10 bases, V lost 2 bases, and 0 bases had no gene match. Germline V gene data show CDR1 as SGHAT and CDR2 as FQNNGV. The CDR3 sequence: CASSLLAGGEQFF. Written as DNA, the CDR3 is TGTGCCAGCAGCTTACTAGCGGGAGGGGAGCAGTTCTTC.

This chain connects TRBV20-1 to TRBJ2-6; 9 bases match TRBD1. Germline assignment: CDR1 DFQATT and CDR2 SNEGSKA (reference sequence). With 3 bases clipped from V and 2 bases from J, the junction kept 11 bases outside the gene matches. The CDR3 covers 18 residues. This CDR3 is CSASRWDRERTGANVLTF. The CDR3 DNA sequence: TGCAGTGCTAGTAGGTGGGACAGGGAGCGGACTGGGGCCAACGTCCTGACTTTC.

CDR3 sequence (DNA): TGTGCCAGTAGGAGGGACCAGCCAAGCAATGAGCAGTTCTTC. This translates into CASRRDQPSNEQFF. The chain uses TRBV19 and TRBJ2-1; D is possibly TRBD1 or TRBD2 (5 bases each). With 6 bases removed from V and 6 bases from J, the gap between germline ends came to 15 bases. The CDR3 contains 14 residues. Germline V gene lookup returns CDR1 LNHDA and CDR2 SQIVND (reference sequence).

This clonotype was seen a few times. V is TRBV25-1 and J is TRBJ2-1; 14 positions match TRBD2. This CDR3 region has 16 residues. The germline V gene has CDR1 MGHDK and CDR2 SYGVNS. The ends lost 7 bases at V and 3 bases at J; junction bases unmatched: 5. This chain's CDR3 is CASTKGTSGGYNEQFF. The CDR3 DNA sequence: TGTGCCAGCACCAAAGGGACTAGCGGGGGCTACAATGAGCAGTTCTTC.

The rearrangement joins TRBV12-3 or TRBV12-4 to TRBJ2-3; TRBD2 matches 11 bases. Trimming removed 10 bases from V and 4 bases from J; junction bases left unmatched: 4. This CDR3 comprises 13 residues. CDR3 region: CATMTSGADTQYF. CDR3 in DNA: TGTGCCACGATGACTAGCGGGGCAGATACGCAGTATTTT.

This clonotype turned up a few times. The V call is TRBV2, the J call TRBJ2-3, with 8 bases fitting TRBD2. CDR1 is SNHLY and CDR2 is FYNNEI in the germline V gene. The trim removed 8 bases at V and 7 bases at J, leaving 8 bases unmatched. This CDR3 is built from 13 residues. Written as DNA, the CDR3 is TGTGCCAGCCGAGCGGGAGAAGGTTATACGCAGTATTTT. Translated, it gives CASRAGEGYTQYF.

V and J are TRBV10-3 and TRBJ2-5; tentatively, D is TRBD1 (5 bases). This CDR3 has 15 residues. The germline CDR1 and CDR2 sequences are ENHRY and SYGVKD. Deletions cut 6 bases from V and 4 bases from J, with 18 bases between. CDR3 region: CAISPLKSQGETQYF. DNA of the CDR3: TGTGCCATCAGCCCTCTTAAGTCCCAGGGAGAGACCCAGTACTTC.

This clonotype was seen ten or more times. DNA for the CDR3: TGCAGCGCTCAGGACAGGGACAGCCACGAGCAGTACTTC. Protein sequence: CSAQDRDSHEQYF. This chain links TRBV29-1 with TRBJ2-7; 8 bases fit TRBD1. This CDR3 has 13 residues. The V segment lost 7 bases and the J segment 5 bases; nucleotides outside the gene matches: 10. The germline gives CDR1 SQVTM, CDR2 ANQGSEA.

In its sample, this clonotype was seen once. Since a much larger clone is just one base distant, this may be a read error. The rearrangement uses TRBV20-1 and TRBJ2-7, with D possibly being TRBD2 (5 bases). The CDR3 covers 13 residues. Per germline, CDR1 DFQATT and CDR2 SNEGSKA (reference sequence). The CDR3 sequence: CSAGLRLMHEQNF. CDR3 in DNA: TGCAGTGCTGGACTCAGACTTATGCACGAGCAGAACTTC.

This clonotype showed up just a few times. V gene TRBV6-2 or TRBV6-3 combines with J gene TRBJ1-1; 10 bases match TRBD1. This CDR3 has 15 residues. After removal of 6 bases from V and 3 bases from J, the junction contained 7 bases not matched to a gene. Germline V gene sequence: CDR1 MNHEY, CDR2 SVGEGT. DNA for the CDR3: TGTGCCAGCAGACTGACAGGGGGCGCGGACACTGAAGCTTTCTTT. This encodes CASRLTGGADTEAFF.

The chain is built from TRBV11-3 and TRBJ2-5, with 10 bases identical to TRBD2. The trim removed 4 bases at V and 2 bases at J, leaving 7 bases unmatched. The CDR3 sequence is 16 residues long. CDR1 is SGHNT, CDR2 YENEEA, per germline. CDR3 bases: TGTGCCAGCAGCTACAGACTAGCGGGTCCACAAGAGACCCAGTACTTC. It specifies CASSYRLAGPQETQYF.

The chain carries TRBV29-1 and TRBJ2-7, with 8 positions matching TRBD2. Germline V CDR1 and CDR2: SQVTM, ANQGSEA. The CDR3 is 13 residues long. V lost 6 bases, J lost 3 bases, and 7 bases stayed unmatched. The CDR3 bases are TGCAGCGTCGTCGGGGGGGCGATCTACGAGCAGTACTTC. It codes for CSVVGGAIYEQYF.

This clonotype was recorded at least ten times. The chain links TRBV29-1 to TRBJ2-5; 7 bases align to TRBD2. CDR3 length: 15 amino acids. V trimming: 6 bases; J trimming: 3 bases; junction bases outside the gene matches: 13. Germline CDR1 SQVTM, CDR2 ANQGSEA. CDR3 DNA sequence: TGCAGCGTCGCGGGCTTTGGGAGCGGGGAAGAGACCCAGTACTTC. Amino acids: CSVAGFGSGEETQYF.

This clonotype has only a few counts. The chain recombines TRBV5-1 with TRBJ1-2; tentative D call: TRBD1 (5 bases). CDR1 is SGHRS, CDR2 YFSETQ, per germline. This CDR3 contains 18 residues. Between the trimmed V and J ends, which lost 4 bases and 4 bases, there was a span of 26 bases. The CDR3 loop reads CASSRDRDSALSAYGYTF. CDR3 DNA sequence: TGCGCCAGCAGCCGGGACCGGGACTCCGCTCTGAGTGCCTATGGCTACACCTTC. Based on the CDR3 plus reference TRBV5-1 and TRBJ1-2, the full variable domain is KAGVTQTPRYLIKTRGQQVTLSCSPISGHRSVSWYQQTPGQGLQFLFEYFSETQRNKGNFPGRFSGRQFSNSRSEMNVSTLELGDSALYLCASSRDRDSALSAYGYTFGSGTRLTVV.

This clonotype was picked up a small number of times. This may arise from a read error, as a much more abundant clone is one base away. The V gene is TRBV2, the J gene TRBJ1-6; TRBD1 is a possible D gene (5 bases). The CDR3 runs to 13 residues. Germline values: CDR1 SNHLY, CDR2 FYNNEI. Trimming stripped 3 bases from V and 5 bases from J, with 5 bases between. Here the CDR3 DNA reads TGTGCCAGCAGTGAGGACAATAATTCACCCCTCCACTTT. Residues: CASSEDNNSPLHF. Full variable domain (rest looked up from reference TRBV2 and TRBJ1-6): EPEVTQTPSHQVTQMGQEVILRCVPISNHLYFYWYRQILGQKVEFLVSFYNNEISEKSEIFDDQFSVERPDGSNFTLKIRSTKLEDSAMYFCASSEDNNSPLHFGNGTRLTVT.

The chain is built from TRBV7-2 and TRBJ2-2, with D unresolved. In germline, CDR1 is SGHTA, CDR2 FQGNSA. The CDR3 is 17 residues long. Trimming left V 5 bases short and J 0 bases short, with 16 bases between. The CDR3 bases are TGTGCCAGCAGCCCAATGCCACTATCGACGAACACCGGGGAGCTGTTTTTT. It is translated as CASSPMPLSTNTGELFF.

V is TRBV12-5 and J is TRBJ1-1; possible D gene TRBD1, 6 bases. The length of the CDR3 is 14 residues. V lost 3 bases, J lost 7 bases, and 15 bases lay in between. Germline CDR1 LGHNT, CDR2 FRNRAP. DNA for the CDR3: TGTGCTAGTGGTTTAGGGGGGGGCGCCGGTGAAGCTTTCTTT. Residues: CASGLGGGAGEAFF.

This chain uses TRBV5-1 with TRBJ1-1; D gene ambiguous. The CDR3 is 14 amino acids. Germline assignment: CDR1 SGHRS and CDR2 YFSETQ. With 6 bases removed from V and 1 base from J, the gap between germline ends came to 13 bases. The CDR3 is CASTGEAWNTEAFF. CDR3 nucleotides: TGCGCCAGCACGGGAGAGGCATGGAACACTGAAGCTTTCTTT.

The V and J genes are TRBV10-2 and TRBJ2-3; D tentatively reads TRBD1 or TRBD2 (5 bases each). Germline V lookup: CDR1 WSHSY, CDR2 SAAADI. Trimming shortened V by 4 bases and J by 1 base, and 12 bases separated the two germline ends. The CDR3 extends over 15 amino acids. The CDR3 sequence is CASSGRGVGTDTQYF. The CDR3 DNA follows: TGCGCCAGCAGTGGCCGGGGCGTCGGCACAGATACGCAGTATTTT.

This clonotype occurred a few times. The J gene is TRBJ1-6, the V gene TRBV12-3 or TRBV12-4; D is undetermined. The CDR3 loop spans 12 amino acids. The V and J ends lost 6 bases and 9 bases respectively, with 9 bases between them. The CDR3 loop reads CASSPGGSPLHF. CDR3 DNA sequence: TGTGCCAGCAGCCCAGGTGGTTCACCCCTCCACTTT.

The chain is built from TRBV5-8 and TRBJ1-2; D ambiguous. V was clipped by 1 base and J by 8 bases, with 9 bases between them. Germline CDR1 reads SGHTS; CDR2 reads YDEGEE. This CDR3 region has 12 residues. CDR3 loop: CASSLPLGGYTF. The DNA for the CDR3 is TGTGCCAGCAGCTTGCCCCTGGGAGGCTACACCTTC.

This clonotype was counted ten times or more. The CDR3 spells CASSSWSTGELFF. CDR3 DNA: TGTGCCAGCAGCTCATGGAGCACCGGGGAGCTGTTTTTT. V gene TRBV5-5 combines with J gene TRBJ2-2; D is undetermined. Germline loops: CDR1 SGHKS, CDR2 YYEKEE (reference sequence). This CDR3 spans 13 amino acids. Deletions cut 3 bases from V and 4 bases from J, with 7 bases between.

This clonotype was seen at least ten times. The rearrangement uses TRBV7-9 and TRBJ1-2; D unclear. Germline V gene sequence: CDR1 SEHNR, CDR2 FQNEAQ (reference sequence). The ends were cut back, 6 bases at V and 8 bases at J, with 16 bases in the middle. This CDR3 has 13 residues. The DNA of the CDR3 is TGTGCCAGCAGTCCCCTCCGGATGGGGGGCTACACCTTC. It translates to CASSPLRMGGYTF. Full variable domain (remainder filled in from reference TRBV7-9 and TRBJ1-2): DTGVSQNPRHKITKRGQNVTFRCDPISEHNRLYWYRQTLGQGPEFLTYFQNEAQLEKSRLLSDRFSAERPKGSFSTLEIQRTEQGDSAMYLCASSPLRMGGYTFGSGTRLTVV.

This chain connects TRBV18 to TRBJ1-3, with 8 bases matching TRBD1. The V gene end was trimmed by 3 bases and the J gene end by 1 base; junction bases not matched to a gene: 2. The CDR3 consists of 15 residues. In germline, CDR1 is KGHSH, CDR2 LQKENI. For the CDR3, the DNA is TGTGCCAGCTCACCCGACAGGGGTTCTGGAAACACCATATATTTT. Its translation: CASSPDRGSGNTIYF.